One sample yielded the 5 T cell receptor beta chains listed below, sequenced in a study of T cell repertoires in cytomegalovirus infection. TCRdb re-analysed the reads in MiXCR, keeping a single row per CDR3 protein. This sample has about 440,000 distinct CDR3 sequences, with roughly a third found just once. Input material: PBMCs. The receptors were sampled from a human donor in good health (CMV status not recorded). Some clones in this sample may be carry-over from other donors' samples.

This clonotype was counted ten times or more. DNA for the CDR3: TGTGCCAGCAGTTATCTTTCCAGCGGGGAAACCTACGAGCAGTACTTC. Translating gives CASSYLSSGETYEQYF. The chain links TRBV6-2 or TRBV6-3 to TRBJ2-7; 7 bases are a match to TRBD2. J gave up 2 bases and V 3 bases, and 10 bases lay outside the gene matches. Germline assignment: CDR1 MNHEY and CDR2 SVGEGT. This CDR3 has 16 residues.

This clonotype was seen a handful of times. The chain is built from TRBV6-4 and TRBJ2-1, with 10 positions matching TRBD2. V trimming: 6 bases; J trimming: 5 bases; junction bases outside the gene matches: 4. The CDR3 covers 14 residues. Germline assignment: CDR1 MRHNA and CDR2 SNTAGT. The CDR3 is CASSVAGGHNEQFF. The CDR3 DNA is TGTGCCAGCAGCGTAGCGGGGGGCCACAATGAGCAGTTCTTC.

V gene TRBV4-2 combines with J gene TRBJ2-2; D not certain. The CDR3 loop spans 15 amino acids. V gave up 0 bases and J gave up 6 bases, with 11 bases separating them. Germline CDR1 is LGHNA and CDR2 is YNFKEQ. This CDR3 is CASSQDLRAAGELFF. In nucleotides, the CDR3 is TGTGCCAGCAGCCAAGATTTACGGGCGGCCGGGGAGCTGTTTTTT.

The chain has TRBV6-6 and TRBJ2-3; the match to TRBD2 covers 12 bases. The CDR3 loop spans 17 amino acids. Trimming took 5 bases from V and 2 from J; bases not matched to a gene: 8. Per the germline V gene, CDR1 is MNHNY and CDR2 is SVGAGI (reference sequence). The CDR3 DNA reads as TGTGCCAGCAGTCGGAGGGGACTAGCGGGTCACACAGATACGCAGTATTTT. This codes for CASSRRGLAGHTDTQYF.

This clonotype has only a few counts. CDR3 in amino acids: CASSERGGGQETQYF. The CDR3 DNA is TGTGCCAGCAGTGAACGAGGGGGCGGCCAAGAGACCCAGTACTTC. The chain carries TRBV6-1 and TRBJ2-5; TRBD1 matches 7 bases. J lost 1 base, V lost 2 bases, and 4 bases had no gene match. The V gene's germline CDR1 is MNHNS and CDR2 SASEGT. The CDR3 sequence is 15 residues long.